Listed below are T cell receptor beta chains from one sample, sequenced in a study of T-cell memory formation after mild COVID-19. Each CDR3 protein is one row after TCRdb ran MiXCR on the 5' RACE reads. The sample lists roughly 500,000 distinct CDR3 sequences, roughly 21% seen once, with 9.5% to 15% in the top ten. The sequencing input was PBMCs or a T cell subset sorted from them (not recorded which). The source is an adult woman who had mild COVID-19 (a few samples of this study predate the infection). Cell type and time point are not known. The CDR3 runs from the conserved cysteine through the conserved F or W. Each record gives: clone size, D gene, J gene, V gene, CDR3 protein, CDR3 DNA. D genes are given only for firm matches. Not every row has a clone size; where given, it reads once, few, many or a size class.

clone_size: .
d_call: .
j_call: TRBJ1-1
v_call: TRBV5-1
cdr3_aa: CASSRSTAPNTEAFF
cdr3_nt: TGCGCCAGCAGCCGATCAACAGCGCCGAACACTGAAGCTTTCTTT

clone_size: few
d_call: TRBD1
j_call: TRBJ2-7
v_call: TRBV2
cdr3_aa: CASSEIPGQGISYEQYF
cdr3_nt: TGTGCCAGCAGTGAAATCCCGGGACAGGGAATCTCCTACGAGCAGTACTTC

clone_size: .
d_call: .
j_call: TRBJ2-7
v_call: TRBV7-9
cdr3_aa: CASSLDRATSYEQYF
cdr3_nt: TGTGCCAGCAGCTTAGACAGGGCGACTTCCTACGAGCAGTACTTC

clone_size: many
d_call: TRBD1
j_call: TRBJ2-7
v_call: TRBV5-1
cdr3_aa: CASSLVGRDRDSYEQYF
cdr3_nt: TGCGCCAGCAGCTTGGTCGGTCGGGACAGGGACTCCTACGAGCAGTACTTC

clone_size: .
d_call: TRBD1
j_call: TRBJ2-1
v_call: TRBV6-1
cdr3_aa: CASRDRGSYNEQFF
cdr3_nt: TGTGCCAGCAGGGACAGGGGCTCCTACAATGAGCAGTTCTTC

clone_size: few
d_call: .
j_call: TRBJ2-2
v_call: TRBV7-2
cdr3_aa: CASSLAFVRGTGELFF
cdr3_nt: TGTGCCAGCAGCTTAGCCTTTGTGAGGGGTACCGGGGAGCTGTTTTTT

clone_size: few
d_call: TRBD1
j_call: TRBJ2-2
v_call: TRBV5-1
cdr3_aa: CASIAGTVNTGELFF
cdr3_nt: TGCGCCAGCATAGCCGGGACAGTGAACACCGGGGAGCTGTTTTTT

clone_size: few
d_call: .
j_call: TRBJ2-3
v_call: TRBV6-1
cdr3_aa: CASSEISDTQYF
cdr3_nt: TGTGCCAGCAGTGAAATTTCCGATACGCAGTATTTT

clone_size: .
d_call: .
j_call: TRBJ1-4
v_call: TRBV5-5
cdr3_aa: CASSPNAGLRNEKLFF
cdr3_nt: TGTGCCAGCAGCCCCAACGCTGGACTTAGGAATGAAAAACTGTTTTTT

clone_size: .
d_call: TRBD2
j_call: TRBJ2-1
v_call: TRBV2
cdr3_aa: CANERLAGHNEQFF
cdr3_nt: TGTGCCAACGAACGACTAGCGGGGCACAATGAGCAGTTCTTC

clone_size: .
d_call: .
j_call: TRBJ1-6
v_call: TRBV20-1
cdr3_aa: CSARDPRQQGNSPLHF
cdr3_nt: TGCAGTGCTAGAGATCCCAGACAACAGGGTAATTCACCCCTCCACTTT

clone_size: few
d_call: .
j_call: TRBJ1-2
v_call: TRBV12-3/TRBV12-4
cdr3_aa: CASSLDVRPAYGYTF
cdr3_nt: TGTGCCAGCAGTTTAGACGTCAGGCCAGCTTATGGCTACACCTTC

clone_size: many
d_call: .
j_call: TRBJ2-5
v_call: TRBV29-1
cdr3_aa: CSVEEWRQETQYF
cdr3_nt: TGCAGCGTTGAAGAATGGCGGCAAGAGACCCAGTACTTC

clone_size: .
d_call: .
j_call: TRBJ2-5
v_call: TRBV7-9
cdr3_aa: CASSVQGRETQYF
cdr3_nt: TGTGCCAGCAGCGTACAGGGACGAGAGACCCAGTACTTC

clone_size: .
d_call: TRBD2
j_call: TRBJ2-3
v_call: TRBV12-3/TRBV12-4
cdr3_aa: CASSPVAGVADTQYF
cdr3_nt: TGTGCCAGCAGTCCCGTGGCGGGAGTAGCAGATACGCAGTATTTT

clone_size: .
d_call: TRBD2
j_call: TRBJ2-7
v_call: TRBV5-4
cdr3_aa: CASRSAGGVYEQYF
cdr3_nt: TGTGCCTCGAGGTCGGCGGGAGGAGTTTATGAGCAGTACTTC

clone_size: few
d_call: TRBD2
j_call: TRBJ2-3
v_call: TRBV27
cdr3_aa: CASSPLAGRTEYTQYF
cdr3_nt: TGTGCCAGCAGTCCGTTAGCGGGCCGCACGGAATATACGCAGTATTTT

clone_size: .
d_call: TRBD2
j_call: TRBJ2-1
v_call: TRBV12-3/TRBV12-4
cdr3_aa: CASSSGTSSNEQFF
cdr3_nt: TGTGCCAGCAGTTCCGGGACTAGTTCGAATGAGCAGTTCTTC

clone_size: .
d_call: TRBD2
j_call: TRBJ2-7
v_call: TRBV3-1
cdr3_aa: CASSYRLAGFYEQYF
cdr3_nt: TGTGCCAGCAGCTACCGACTAGCGGGGTTCTACGAGCAGTACTTC

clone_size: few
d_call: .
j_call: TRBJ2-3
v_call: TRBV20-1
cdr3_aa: CSAGTRAGTQYF
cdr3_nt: TGCAGTGCGGGGACCAGAGCGGGTACGCAGTATTTT

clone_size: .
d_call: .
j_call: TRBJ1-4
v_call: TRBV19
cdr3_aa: CASSIPGFGEKLFF
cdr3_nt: TGTGCCAGTAGTATTCCAGGGTTCGGTGAAAAACTGTTTTTT

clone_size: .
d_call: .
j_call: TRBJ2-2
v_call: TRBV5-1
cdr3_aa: CASSSGQSNTGELFF
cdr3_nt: TGCGCCAGCAGCTCCGGACAGTCGAACACCGGGGAGCTGTTTTTT

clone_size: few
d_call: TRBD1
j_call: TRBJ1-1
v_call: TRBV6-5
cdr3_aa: CASSYPGQGANTEAFF
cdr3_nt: TGTGCCAGCAGTTACCCGGGACAGGGGGCGAACACTGAAGCTTTCTTT

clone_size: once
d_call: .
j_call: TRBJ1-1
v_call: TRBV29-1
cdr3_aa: CSVVPGAQGYSEAFF
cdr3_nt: TGCAGCGTTGTCCCCGGCGCGCAGGGCTATAGTGAAGCTTTCTTT

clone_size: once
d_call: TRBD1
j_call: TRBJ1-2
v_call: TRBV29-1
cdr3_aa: CSVGGQSMTGPGGYTF
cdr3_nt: TGCAGCGTTGGGGGACAATCGATGACAGGGCCTGGTGGCTACACCTTC

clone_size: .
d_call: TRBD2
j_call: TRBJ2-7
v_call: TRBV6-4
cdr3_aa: CAKTGTSPSQYF
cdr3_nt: TGTGCCAAAACCGGGACTAGCCCTTCGCAGTACTTC

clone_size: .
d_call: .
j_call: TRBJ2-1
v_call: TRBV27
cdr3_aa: CASRTPPANEQFF
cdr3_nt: TGTGCCAGCAGAACGCCACCCGCAAATGAGCAGTTCTTC

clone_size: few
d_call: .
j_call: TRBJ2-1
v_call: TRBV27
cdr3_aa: CASSANSGDPTYNEQFF
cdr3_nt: TGTGCCAGCAGTGCCAATAGCGGAGACCCTACTTACAATGAGCAGTTCTTC

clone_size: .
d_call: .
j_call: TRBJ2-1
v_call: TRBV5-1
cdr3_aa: CASTESDEQFF
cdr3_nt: TGCGCCTCCACAGAGTCGGATGAGCAGTTCTTC

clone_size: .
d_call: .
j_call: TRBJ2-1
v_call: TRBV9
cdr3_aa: CASSPRTRNEQFF
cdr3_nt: TGTGCCAGCAGCCCCCGAACTCGCAATGAGCAGTTCTTC

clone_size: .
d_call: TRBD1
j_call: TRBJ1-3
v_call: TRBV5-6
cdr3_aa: CASSPGTGVYTIYF
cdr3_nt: TGTGCCAGCAGCCCCGGGACAGGGGTGTACACCATATATTTT

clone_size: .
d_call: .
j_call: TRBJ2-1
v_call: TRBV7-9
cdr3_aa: CASSLVGQIRVGRNEQFF
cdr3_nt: TGTGCCAGCAGCTTAGTAGGGCAGATAAGGGTTGGGCGAAATGAGCAGTTCTTC

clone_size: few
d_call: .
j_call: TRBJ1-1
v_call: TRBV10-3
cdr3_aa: CAISGVGGEAFF
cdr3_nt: TGTGCCATCAGTGGGGTGGGGGGTGAAGCTTTCTTT

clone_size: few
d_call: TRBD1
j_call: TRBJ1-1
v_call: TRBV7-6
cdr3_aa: CASSYGQDTEAFF
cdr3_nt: TGTGCCAGCAGCTATGGACAGGACACTGAAGCTTTCTTT

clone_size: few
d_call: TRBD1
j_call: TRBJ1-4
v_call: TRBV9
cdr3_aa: CASSGEGQSLGKLFF
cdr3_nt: TGTGCCAGCAGCGGAGAGGGACAGAGTCTGGGAAAACTGTTTTTT

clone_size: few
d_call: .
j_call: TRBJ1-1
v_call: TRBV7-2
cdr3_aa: CASSFYREVDTEAFF
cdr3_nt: TGTGCCAGCAGCTTCTACCGGGAAGTGGACACTGAAGCTTTCTTT

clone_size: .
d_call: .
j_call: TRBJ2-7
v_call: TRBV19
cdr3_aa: CASRPTGFDEQYF
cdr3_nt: TGTGCCAGTAGACCAACAGGGTTCGACGAGCAGTACTTC

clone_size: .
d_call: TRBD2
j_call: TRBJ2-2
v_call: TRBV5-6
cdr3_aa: CASSPLRSGGSGELFF
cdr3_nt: TGTGCCAGCAGCCCGCTACGTAGCGGGGGCTCCGGGGAGCTGTTTTTT

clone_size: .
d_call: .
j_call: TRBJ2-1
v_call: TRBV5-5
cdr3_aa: CASSLDPGKTYNEQFF
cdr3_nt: TGTGCCAGCAGCTTGGATCCAGGTAAAACCTACAATGAGCAGTTCTTC

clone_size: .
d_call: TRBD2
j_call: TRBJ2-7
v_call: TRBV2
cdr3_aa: CASSELRASGVAEQYF
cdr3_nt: TGTGCCAGCAGTGAACTTAGGGCTAGCGGGGTCGCCGAGCAGTACTTC

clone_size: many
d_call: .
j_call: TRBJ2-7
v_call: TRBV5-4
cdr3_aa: CASSRDIYEQYF
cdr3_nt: TGTGCCAGCAGCAGGGACATTTACGAGCAGTACTTC

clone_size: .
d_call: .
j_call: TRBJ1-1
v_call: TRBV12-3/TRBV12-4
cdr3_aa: CASSLWTGSGNTEAFF
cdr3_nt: TGTGCCAGCAGTCTCTGGACGGGAAGCGGAAACACTGAAGCTTTCTTT

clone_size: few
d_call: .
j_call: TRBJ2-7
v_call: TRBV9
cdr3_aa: CASSTWDGSYEQYF
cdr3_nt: TGTGCCAGCAGCACCTGGGACGGCTCCTACGAGCAGTACTTC

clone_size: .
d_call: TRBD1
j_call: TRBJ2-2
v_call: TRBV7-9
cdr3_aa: CASSDGDSNTGELFF
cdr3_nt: TGTGCCAGCAGCGACGGGGACAGTAACACCGGGGAGCTGTTTTTT

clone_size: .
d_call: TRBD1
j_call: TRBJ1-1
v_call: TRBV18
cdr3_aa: CASSPRSGGVDTEAFF
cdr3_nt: TGTGCCAGCTCACCACGCTCAGGGGGCGTGGACACTGAAGCTTTCTTT

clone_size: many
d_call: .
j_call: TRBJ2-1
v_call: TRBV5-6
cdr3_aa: CASSFTGLDEQFF
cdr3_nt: TGTGCCAGCAGCTTTACCGGGTTGGATGAGCAGTTCTTC

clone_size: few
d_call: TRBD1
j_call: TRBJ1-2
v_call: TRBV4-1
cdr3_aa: CASSHRDREAYGYTF
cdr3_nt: TGCGCCAGCAGCCATCGGGACAGGGAAGCCTATGGCTACACCTTC

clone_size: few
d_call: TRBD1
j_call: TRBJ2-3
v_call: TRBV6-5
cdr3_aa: CASILSGTANTDTQYF
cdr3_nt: TGTGCCAGCATCTTATCCGGGACAGCCAACACAGATACGCAGTATTTT

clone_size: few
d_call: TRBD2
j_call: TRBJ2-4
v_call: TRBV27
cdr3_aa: CASSLGTSGGKIQYF
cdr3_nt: TGTGCCAGCAGTTTGGGGACTAGCGGGGGGAAAATTCAGTACTTC

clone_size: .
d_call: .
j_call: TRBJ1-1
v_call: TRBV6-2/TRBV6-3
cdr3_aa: CASTPVGRPNTEAFF
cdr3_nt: TGTGCCAGCACACCTGTGGGGCGGCCGAACACTGAAGCTTTCTTT